What follows is one T cell receptor beta chain and its context. Additional DNA sequences in this sample encode the identical CDR3. This sample was included in a study of CD8+ T cells in alopecia areata. For the study at large: Those patients who were treated received oral tofacitinib, which was given at 5 to 10 mg twice daily for moderate-to-severe alopecia areata.

Trimming took 3 bases from V and 2 from J; bases not matched to a gene: 2. Germline-derived CDR1 and CDR2 are MGHRA and YSYEKL. The CDR3 length is 14 residues. Extracted RNA was reverse transcribed, and the resulting cDNA served as sequencing template. The assay was immunoSEQ multiplex PCR, and TCRdb's table has in-frame clones only and misses some. The table records more than 100,000 clones, around 86% of them present only once. Treatment denoted: oral pan-JAK inhibitor, 5-10 mg twice daily. The chain combines TRBV4-1 with TRBJ2-7; 9 bases line up with TRBD1. The receptor was derived from a human donor with alopecia areata. The specimen comprised CD8+ T cells sorted from blood, sampled between weeks 30 and 35, from a patient treated with tofacitinib. CDR3 in amino acids: CASSQGQGTYEQYF. The CDR3 DNA follows: TGCGCCAGCAGCCAGGGACAGGGTACCTACGAGCAGTACTTC.